These T cell receptor beta chains were read from a single sample in a study of blood T cell repertoires in COVID-19. Clones were sequenced by immunoSEQ multiplex PCR, and TCRdb holds only the in-frame ones, with some missing. This table has some 460,000 clones, 70% to 90% appearing once. Material for sequencing was PBMCs or T cells enriched from blood (not recorded which). The source is a woman younger than 30 with acute COVID-19. The CDR3 runs from the conserved cysteine through the conserved F or W. A D gene is named only where the DNA matches it firmly. The size field is filled for only some rows; it gives once, few, many or a size class.

NA	17	TRBV3-1/TRBV3-2	TRBJ2-1	TRBD2	TGTGCCAGCAGCCAAGACAGGACTAGCGGGGGACCAAACGAGCAGTTCTTC	CASSQDRTSGGPNEQFF
NA	13	TRBV6-2/TRBV6-3	TRBJ2-7	TRBD2	TGTGCCAGCAGCCTTAGCGGGAGTGACGAGCAGTACTTC	CASSLSGSDEQYF
NA	13	TRBV19	TRBJ1-5	TRBD1	TGTGCCAGTAAGGGGACAGCGAATCAGCCCCAGCATTTT	CASKGTANQPQHF
few	13	TRBV4-1	TRBJ1-5	NA	TGCGCCAGCAGCCAAGCTGCTAGTCAGCCCCAGCATTTT	CASSQAASQPQHF
NA	15	TRBV7-2	TRBJ1-2	NA	TGTGCCAGCAGCTTATATACGGGAAATAACTATGGCTACACCTTC	CASSLYTGNNYGYTF
once	13	TRBV24-1	TRBJ2-2	NA	TGTGCCACCAGTCTACAGGGCACCGGGGAGCTGTTTTTT	CATSLQGTGELFF
NA	16	TRBV28	TRBJ2-5	TRBD1	TGTGCCAGCAGTTTATATAGGACAGGGAAACAAGAGACCCAGTACTTC	CASSLYRTGKQETQYF
NA	13	TRBV11-2	TRBJ2-3	NA	TGTGCCAGCAGCTTAGACGGTACGGATACGCAGTATTTT	CASSLDGTDTQYF
NA	14	TRBV7-2	TRBJ1-1	NA	TGTGCCAGCAGCTATAGCACCTATGTTTCTGAAGCTTTCTTT	CASSYSTYVSEAFF
NA	15	TRBV5-1	TRBJ1-6	TRBD1	TGCGCCAGCAGCGGGGACAGGGAGTTTAATTCACCCCTCCACTTT	CASSGDREFNSPLHF
few	16	TRBV6-5	TRBJ1-6	TRBD1	TGTGCCAGCAGTTACTCGGACAGGGGGTATAATTCACCCCTCCACTTT	CASSYSDRGYNSPLHF
NA	15	TRBV7-9	TRBJ2-1	TRBD2	TGTGCCAGCGGGACTAGCGGGGGGGCCTACAATGAGCAGTTCTTC	CASGTSGGAYNEQFF
NA	15	TRBV9	TRBJ2-7	TRBD2	TGTGCCAGCAGCGTAGATCGTAGCGGGATCGGGGAGCAGTACTTC	CASSVDRSGIGEQYF
NA	11	TRBV6-5	TRBJ2-7	NA	TGTGCCACCGGAACTAAAGTCGAGCAGTACTTC	CATGTKVEQYF
NA	14	TRBV18	TRBJ1-4	NA	TGTGCCAGCTCATCCAGACAGTTTAATGAAAAACTGTTTTTT	CASSSRQFNEKLFF
NA	17	TRBV18	TRBJ1-4	TRBD1	TGTGCCAGCTCATCAACGGGACAGGGGGCGCCTAATGAAAAACTGTTTTTT	CASSSTGQGAPNEKLFF
NA	12	TRBV12-3/TRBV12-4	TRBJ1-1	NA	TGTGCCAGCAGACACAGGGACACTGAAGCTTTCTTT	CASRHRDTEAFF
NA	18	TRBV10-3	TRBJ1-1	NA	TGTGCCATCAGTGAGTCTGGGGGCGCGATAGGTAGGAACACTGAAGCTTTCTTT	CAISESGGAIGRNTEAFF
NA	14	TRBV28	TRBJ1-1	TRBD1	TGTGCCAGCAGTACCCGGACAGGGTACACTGAAGCTTTCTTT	CASSTRTGYTEAFF
NA	15	TRBV5-4	TRBJ1-1	TRBD1	TGTGCCAGCAGCTGGGCGGGACAGGTTAACACTGAAGCTTTCTTT	CASSWAGQVNTEAFF
NA	15	TRBV7-2	TRBJ2-1	TRBD2	TGTGCCAGCAGCTACAGCGGGAGCTCCTACAATGAGCAGTTCTTC	CASSYSGSSYNEQFF
NA	13	TRBV28	TRBJ2-5	NA	TGTGCCAGCAGTCGACTAGTCCAAGAGACCCAGTACTTC	CASSRLVQETQYF
NA	16	TRBV6-5	TRBJ1-5	NA	TGTGCCAGCAGTTACCACTCACGAGAGGGCAATCAGCCCCAGCATTTT	CASSYHSREGNQPQHF
NA	14	TRBV19	TRBJ1-5	NA	TGTGCCAGTATCGGAGGGGGGGGCGGTCAGCCCCAGCATTTT	CASIGGGGGQPQHF
once	12	TRBV2	TRBJ2-1	NA	TGTGCCAGCAGTGACCCAGCGACTGAGCAGTTCTTC	CASSDPATEQFF
NA	14	TRBV7-2	TRBJ2-7	NA	TGTGCCAGCAGCTTAGAAGTCGGTCGATCCGAGCAGTACTTC	CASSLEVGRSEQYF
NA	16	TRBV11-3	TRBJ2-2	NA	TGTGCCAGCAGCTTACTTTTGGGAGCAAACACCGGGGAGCTGTTTTTT	CASSLLLGANTGELFF
NA	15	TRBV4-3	TRBJ2-1	TRBD2	TGCGCCAGCAGCCAAGGGCTAGCGGATTACAATGAGCAGTTCTTC	CASSQGLADYNEQFF
NA	12	TRBV11-2	TRBJ2-1	NA	TGTGCCAGCAGCCCCCAGGGTTATGAGCAGTTCTTC	CASSPQGYEQFF
NA	17	TRBV4-3	TRBJ1-5	NA	TGCGCCAGCAGCCAAGTGTACAGGGCAGGGGACAATCAGCCCCAGCATTTT	CASSQVYRAGDNQPQHF
few	15	TRBV25-1	TRBJ2-1	TRBD2	TGTGCCAGCAGCAGGACTAGCGGGAGTTACAATGAGCAGTTCTTC	CASSRTSGSYNEQFF
NA	14	TRBV29-1	TRBJ2-5	NA	TGCAGCGTTGGGGGAGTTGTGGGGGCGGAGACCCAGTACTTC	CSVGGVVGAETQYF
NA	15	TRBV9	TRBJ1-6	TRBD1	TGTGCCAGCAGCGCGGAAGGACAGGGCGGTTCACCCCTCCACTTT	CASSAEGQGGSPLHF
NA	13	TRBV7-9	TRBJ2-2	TRBD1	TGTGCCAGCAGCTTTGGACAGGCCGGGGAGCTGTTTTTT	CASSFGQAGELFF
NA	16	TRBV7-2	TRBJ1-5	NA	TGTGCCAGCAGCTTAGTCTCAGGAACACTCAATCAGCCCCAGCATTTT	CASSLVSGTLNQPQHF
few	19	TRBV4-1	TRBJ1-1	TRBD1	TGCGCCAGCAGATCCTTATTCCGGACAGGGGGGCTTTCCAACACTGAAGCTTTCTTT	CASRSLFRTGGLSNTEAFF
NA	12	TRBV9	TRBJ2-7	NA	TGTGCCAGCTCCCCGGGGAACTACGAGCAGTACTTC	CASSPGNYEQYF
NA	16	TRBV7-9	TRBJ1-1	TRBD1	TGTGCCAGCAGCTTAGGGTGGGGACAGGGATTGGGTGAAGCTTTCTTT	CASSLGWGQGLGEAFF
NA	14	TRBV9	TRBJ2-3	TRBD1	TGTGCCAGCAGCGTACGTACAGGGGGGGATACGCAGTATTTT	CASSVRTGGDTQYF
NA	14	TRBV30	TRBJ1-3	TRBD1	TGTGCCTACCCAGAGGGGGCTTCTGGAAACACCATATATTTT	CAYPEGASGNTIYF
NA	16	TRBV12-5	TRBJ2-3	TRBD1	TGTGCTAGTGGTTTGCCCCACGGACAGGCCACAGATACGCAGTATTTT	CASGLPHGQATDTQYF
NA	13	TRBV12-3/TRBV12-4	TRBJ1-1	NA	TGTGCCAGCATACACGTTACGAACACTGAAGCTTTCTTT	CASIHVTNTEAFF
NA	12	TRBV2	TRBJ2-1	NA	TGTGCCAGCAGTCTGAGCCACAATGAGCAGTTCTTC	CASSLSHNEQFF
few	13	TRBV28	TRBJ2-7	NA	TGTGCCAGCAGTCAGGGCGTGCCCTACGAGCAGTACTTC	CASSQGVPYEQYF
NA	13	TRBV19	TRBJ2-7	NA	TGTGCCAGTAGTTTGGCGACAAACTACGAGCAGTACTTC	CASSLATNYEQYF
NA	13	TRBV4-3	TRBJ1-4	NA	TGCGCCAGCAGCCATAACAGGAACGAAAAACTGTTTTTT	CASSHNRNEKLFF
NA	13	TRBV7-6	TRBJ2-5	NA	TGTGCCAGCAGCATAGGTGTACAAGAGACCCAGTACTTC	CASSIGVQETQYF
NA	16	TRBV3-1/TRBV3-2	TRBJ2-2	NA	TGTGCCAGCAGCCAAGAGCTCCTAGCGCAAACCGGGGAGCTGTTTTTT	CASSQELLAQTGELFF
once	13	TRBV19	TRBJ2-7	NA	TGTGCCAGTAGTATTAGCGGTGCCTACGAGCAGTACTTC	CASSISGAYEQYF
once	13	TRBV4-1	TRBJ1-3	TRBD1	TGCGCCAGCAGCCCCCTACAGGGGAACACCATATATTTT	CASSPLQGNTIYF
NA	17	TRBV18	TRBJ1-4	NA	TGTGCCAGCTCACCACGACAGGCCCTTGCAACTAATGAAAAACTGTTTTTT	CASSPRQALATNEKLFF
NA	14	TRBV13	TRBJ1-2	NA	TGTGCCAGCAGCTCCCTAACAGGCAACTATGGCTACACCTTC	CASSSLTGNYGYTF
NA	15	TRBV5-1	TRBJ1-1	NA	TGCGCCAGCAGCCCCCTGGTTGGGGCCGGAACTGAAGCTTTCTTT	CASSPLVGAGTEAFF
NA	13	TRBV7-2	TRBJ2-5	NA	TGTGCCAGCAGCTTCACAGTACAAGAGACCCAGTACTTC	CASSFTVQETQYF
few	14	TRBV10-3	TRBJ1-4	NA	TGTGCCACCCAGACAGCCGCAACTAATGAAAAACTGTTTTTT	CATQTAATNEKLFF
NA	10	TRBV23-1	TRBJ1-1	NA	TGCGCCAGCATTGGCATTGAAGCTTTCTTT	CASIGIEAFF
NA	14	TRBV27	TRBJ1-1	TRBD1	TGTGCCAGCAGTTTAGCCCCGACAGGGGCTGAAGCTTTCTTT	CASSLAPTGAEAFF
NA	15	TRBV19	TRBJ1-2	NA	TGTGCCAGTAGTATAAAGTCCGGGATTAACTATGGCTACACCTTC	CASSIKSGINYGYTF
few	15	TRBV27	TRBJ1-1	TRBD1	TGTGCCAGCAGTTATTCAGGGACAGGGGGAACTGAAGCTTTCTTT	CASSYSGTGGTEAFF